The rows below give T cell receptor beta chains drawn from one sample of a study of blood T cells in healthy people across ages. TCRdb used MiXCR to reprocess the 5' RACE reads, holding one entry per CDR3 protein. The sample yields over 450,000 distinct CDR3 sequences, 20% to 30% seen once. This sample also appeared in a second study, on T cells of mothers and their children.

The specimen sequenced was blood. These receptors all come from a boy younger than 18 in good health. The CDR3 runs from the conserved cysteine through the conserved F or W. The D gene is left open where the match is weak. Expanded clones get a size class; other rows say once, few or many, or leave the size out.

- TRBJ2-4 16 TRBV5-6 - CASSLLGPPAKNIQYF TGTGCCAGCAGCTTGCTGGGACCCCCAGCCAAAAACATTCAGTACTTC
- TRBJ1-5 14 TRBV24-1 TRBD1 CATSDLAGGQPQHF TGTGCCACCAGTGATTTGGCAGGGGGACAGCCCCAGCATTTT
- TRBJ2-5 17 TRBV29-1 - CSVDGGEATSDPTTQYF TGCAGCGTTGATGGAGGGGAGGCTACGAGTGACCCGACGACCCAGTACTTC
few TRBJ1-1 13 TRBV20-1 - CSARISGSTEAFF TGCAGTGCTAGAATCTCGGGGAGCACTGAAGCTTTCTTT
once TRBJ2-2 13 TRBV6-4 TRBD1 CASGTGYTGELFF TGTGCCAGCGGGACAGGCTACACCGGGGAGCTGTTTTTT
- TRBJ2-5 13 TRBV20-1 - CSAKEGVFGTQYF TGCAGTGCTAAGGAGGGGGTATTTGGGACCCAGTACTTC
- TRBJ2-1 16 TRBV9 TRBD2 CASSVEAGGLINEQFF TGTGCCAGCAGCGTAGAGGCGGGAGGATTAATAAATGAGCAGTTCTTC
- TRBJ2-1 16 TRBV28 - CASSWEGALSYNEQFF TGTGCCAGCAGTTGGGAAGGTGCCCTCTCCTACAATGAGCAGTTCTTC
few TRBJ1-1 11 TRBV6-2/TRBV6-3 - CAIGANTEAFF TGTGCCATTGGGGCGAACACTGAAGCTTTCTTT
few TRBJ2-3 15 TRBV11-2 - CASSLVGIPTDTQYF TGTGCCAGCAGCTTAGTCGGGATACCCACAGATACGCAGTATTTT